Listed below are T cell receptor beta chains from one sample, sequenced in a study of T-cell reconstitution after alpha-beta-depleted transplantation in children. TCRdb re-called the PCR reads through MiXCR, storing one row per CDR3 protein. Of approximately 500,000 distinct CDR3 sequences listed, roughly 30% are singletons. The sample in question was PBMCs, obtained before TCRalphabeta/CD19-depleted stem cell transplant. These receptors were taken from a boy under three years old with Wiskott-Aldrich syndrome, due to receive a stem cell transplant. The CDR3 runs from the conserved cysteine through the conserved F or W.

TRBV24-1,CATSDSVAANYNEQFF
TRBV28,CASRIAGVQETQYF
TRBV5-1,CASSENSGETQYF
TRBV5-1,CVSSLAASGTTGELFF
TRBV4-1,CASSLSRTGGYEQYF
TRBV5-6,CASSLVSGREEYEQYF
TRBV5-1,CASSPDRTTGELFF
TRBV5-1,CASSLDPTNYGYTF
TRBV12-3/TRBV12-4,CASSPWDRGRPEQYF
TRBV29-1,CSVGATVGTGELFF
TRBV5-1,CASSLVGVFYEQYF
TRBV6-1,CASSPKGEQYF
TRBV20-1,CSARSATVGNTIYF
TRBV12-3/TRBV12-4,CASSLVHNTGELFF
TRBV27,CASSIRTGRLFF
TRBV20-1,CSPAQGGHNEQFF
TRBV5-1,CASSLVGQAYEQYF
TRBV20-1,CSATCEDGYTF
TRBV6-1,CASSPGSPNEQFF
TRBV29-1,CSGGEGALYQETQYF
TRBV11-2,CASSLDGGAGGPRSEAFF
TRBV12-3/TRBV12-4,CASSLAGQSGETQYF
TRBV20-1,CSARTAAGGVRADTQYF
TRBV4-2,CASSQRGDRGPGLADYEQYF
TRBV9,CASSVIGHTSPNEQFF
TRBV2,CASRGRAYEQYF
TRBV3-1,CASSQEWASGSYNEQFF
TRBV5-1,CASSLYGGQNYEQYF
TRBV6-1,CASSELSLGHEQYF
TRBV10-3,CAIGLAGDYEQYF
TRBV18,CASSPRVFPSYNEQFF
TRBV12-3/TRBV12-4,CASSLRSSGRARETQYF
TRBV28,CASRDGRDPYEQYF